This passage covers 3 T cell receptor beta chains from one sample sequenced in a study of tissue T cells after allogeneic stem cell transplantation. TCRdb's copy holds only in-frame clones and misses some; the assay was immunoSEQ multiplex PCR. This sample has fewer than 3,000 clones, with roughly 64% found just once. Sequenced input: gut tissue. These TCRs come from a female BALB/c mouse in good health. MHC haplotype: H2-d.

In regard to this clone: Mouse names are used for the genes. CDR3 in amino acids: CASSSGGAYEQYF. The sequenced CDR3 bases are TGTGCCAGCTCTTCAGGGGGCGCTTATGAACAGTAC. The V gene is TRBV12-2, the J gene TRBJ2-7; 8 bases fit TRBD1. The read ends 1 residue before the CDR3 terminus; that terminus is restored from the germline J gene. The J segment lost 4 bases and the V segment lost 3 bases, leaving 4 bases of the junction unmatched. This CDR3 is 13 amino acids long. CDR1 SGHLS and CDR2 HYDKME come from the germline V gene.

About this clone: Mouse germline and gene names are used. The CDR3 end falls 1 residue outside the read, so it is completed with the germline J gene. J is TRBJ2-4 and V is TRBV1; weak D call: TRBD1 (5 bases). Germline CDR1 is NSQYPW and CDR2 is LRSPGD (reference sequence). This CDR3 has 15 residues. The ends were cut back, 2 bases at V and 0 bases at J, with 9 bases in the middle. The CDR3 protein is CTCSANRQSQNTLYF. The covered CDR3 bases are TGCACCTGCAGTGCAAATCGACAGAGTCAAAACACCTTGTAC.

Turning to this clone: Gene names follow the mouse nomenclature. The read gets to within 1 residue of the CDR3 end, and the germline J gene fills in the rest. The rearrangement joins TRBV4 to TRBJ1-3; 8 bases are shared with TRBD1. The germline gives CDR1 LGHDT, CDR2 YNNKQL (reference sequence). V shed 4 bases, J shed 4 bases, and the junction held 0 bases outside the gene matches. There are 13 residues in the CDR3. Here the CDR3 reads CASSWTGGNTLYF. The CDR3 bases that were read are TGTGCCAGCAGCTGGACAGGGGGAAATACGCTCTAT.